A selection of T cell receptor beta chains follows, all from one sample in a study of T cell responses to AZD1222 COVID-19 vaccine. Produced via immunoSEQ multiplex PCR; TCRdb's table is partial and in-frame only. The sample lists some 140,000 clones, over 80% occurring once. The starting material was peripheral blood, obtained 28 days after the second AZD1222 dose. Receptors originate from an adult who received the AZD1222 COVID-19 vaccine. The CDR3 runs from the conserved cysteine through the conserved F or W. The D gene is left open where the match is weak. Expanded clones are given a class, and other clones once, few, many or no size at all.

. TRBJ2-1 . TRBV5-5 TGTGCCAGCAGCTTGGCGGCGGGCGTATACAATGAGCAGTTCTTC CASSLAAGVYNEQFF
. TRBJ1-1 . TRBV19 TGTGCCAGTGTACGGATGAACACTGAAGCTTTCTTT CASVRMNTEAFF
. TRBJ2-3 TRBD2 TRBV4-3 TGCGCCAGCAGCCGGGGGACTAGCGGAATTACGCAGTATTTT CASSRGTSGITQYF
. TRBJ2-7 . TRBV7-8 TGTGCCAGCAGCTTATTGACAGGCTACGAGCAGTACTTC CASSLLTGYEQYF
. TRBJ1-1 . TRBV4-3 TGCGCCAGCAGCCAACGACCGACGGCGAACACTGAAGCTTTCTTT CASSQRPTANTEAFF
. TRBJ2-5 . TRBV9 TGTGCCAGCAGCGTAGTGGGGGGGCAGGGAGAGACCCAGTACTTC CASSVVGGQGETQYF
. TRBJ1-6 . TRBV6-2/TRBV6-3 TGTGCCAGCAGTTACCCACGCCCCGGTGGGTCCCTCCACTTT CASSYPRPGGSLHF
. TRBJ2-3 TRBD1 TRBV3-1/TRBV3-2 TGTGCCAGCAGCCAAGGGACAGGGAACACAGATACGCAGTATTTT CASSQGTGNTDTQYF
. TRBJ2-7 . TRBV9 TGTGCCAGCAGCGTAGCAGCAGGGCCCAGCGAGCAGTACTTC CASSVAAGPSEQYF
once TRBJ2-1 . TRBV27 TGTGCCAGCAGTTTAGCCGGGCTAGTGGGCAATGAGCAGTTCTTC CASSLAGLVGNEQFF
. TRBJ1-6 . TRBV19 TGTGCCAGTACCCCCGGCGCGGAGGGTCGTTCACCCCTCCACTTT CASTPGAEGRSPLHF
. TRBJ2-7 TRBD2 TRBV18 TGTGCCAGCTCACCATTTAGACTAGCGGGATCCTACGAGCAGTACTTC CASSPFRLAGSYEQYF
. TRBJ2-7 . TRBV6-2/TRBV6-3 TGTGCCAGCAGTTACTATTATTCGGGTCGCCACGAGCAGTACTTC CASSYYYSGRHEQYF
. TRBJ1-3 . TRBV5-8 TGTGCCAGCAGCTTGACAGGAGTTGGAAACACCATATATTTT CASSLTGVGNTIYF
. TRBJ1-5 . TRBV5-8 TGTGCCAGCAGCTTATATCGGACAATTACTAGCAATCAGCCCCAGCATTTT CASSLYRTITSNQPQHF
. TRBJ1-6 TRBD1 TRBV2 TGTGCCAGCGGGTTCCGGGACAGGTATAATTCACCCCTCCACTTT CASGFRDRYNSPLHF
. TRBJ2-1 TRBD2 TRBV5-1 TGCGCCAGCACCGGAGGGAGCGGGGGGGCTGAGCAGTTCTTC CASTGGSGGAEQFF
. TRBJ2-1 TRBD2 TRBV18 TGTGCCAGCTCATCTCGACTAGCCTATGAGCAGTTCTTC CASSSRLAYEQFF
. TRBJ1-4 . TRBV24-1 TGTGCCACCAGTTCGGGGCACGAGGGGAAACTGTTTTTT CATSSGHEGKLFF
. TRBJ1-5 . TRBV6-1 TGTGCCAGCAGTGACAGGGAGGGCTACAATCAGCCCCAGCATTTT CASSDREGYNQPQHF
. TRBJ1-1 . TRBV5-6 TGTGCCAGCAGCTTGGCCCACGAGGACACTGAAGCTTTCTTT CASSLAHEDTEAFF